Presented here are 28 T cell receptor beta chains from one specimen sequenced in a study of blood T cell repertoires in COVID-19. Sequencing was performed with immunoSEQ multiplex PCR; in TCRdb, only in-frame clones are kept and a portion is missing. The sample contains 45,000 to 50,000 clones, 83% of which appear only once. Input material: peripheral blood. These receptors originate from a man aged 60-69 years with active COVID-19.

This clone has only a few counts. The chain recombines TRBV21-1 with TRBJ1-2; the table calls TRBD1, which could not be checked here. TRBV21-1 is designated a pseudogene. This CDR3 comprises 15 residues. The CDR3 loop reads CASSKARGQTYGYTF. The CDR3 region has the DNA TGTGCCAGCAGCAAAGCGAGGGGACAGACTTATGGCTACACCTTC.

The gene calls are TRBV4-1 and TRBJ1-1; D not certain. Germline-derived CDR1 and CDR2 are MGHRA and YSYEKL. The CDR3 covers 14 residues. V gave up 1 base and J gave up 2 bases, with 8 bases separating them. DNA of the CDR3: TGCGCCAGCAGCCAAGCGGGAGGTAACACTGAAGCTTTCTTT. It encodes CASSQAGGNTEAFF.

This sequence joins TRBV6-5 and TRBJ2-1, with TRBD2 matching over 13 bases. Per germline, CDR1 MNHEY and CDR2 SVGAGI. Trimming took 9 bases from V and 5 from J; bases not matched to a gene: 4. The CDR3 covers 14 residues. CDR3 bases: TGTGCCAGTTCCGGGACTAGCGGGGACAATGAGCAGTTCTTC. This codes for CASSGTSGDNEQFF.

This clone was detected only once. The CDR3, as DNA: TGTGCCAGCATTTCCGGTCTCACAGGGGTTAGCTATGGCTACACCTTC. This translates into CASISGLTGVSYGYTF. The V gene is TRBV28, the J gene TRBJ1-2; the match to TRBD1 covers 7 bases. The CDR3 is 16 amino acids. Trimming took 7 bases from V and 4 from J; bases not matched to a gene: 15. Looked up from germline, CDR1 is MDHEN and CDR2 is SYDVKM.

This chain connects TRBV5-8 to TRBJ1-1; 11 positions agree with TRBD1. In germline, CDR1 is SGHTS, CDR2 YDEGEE. CDR3 size: 17 residues. V lost 4 bases, J lost 1 base, and 9 bases stayed unmatched. In nucleotides, the CDR3 is TGTGCCAGCAGCCGGGGACAGGGGGTTCTGGGGAACACTGAAGCTTTCTTT. It encodes CASSRGQGVLGNTEAFF.

The chain carries TRBV18 and TRBJ1-1; D is unresolved. The germline V gene has CDR1 KGHSH and CDR2 LQKENI. This CDR3 is built from 15 residues. The germline V and J ends were trimmed by 0 bases and 1 base, with 9 bases remaining between them. In DNA form, the CDR3 reads TGTGCCAGCTCACCACCGTCCAGTCCGAACACTGAAGCTTTCTTT. Translating gives CASSPPSSPNTEAFF. The complete variable domain, with remaining parts taken from reference TRBV18 and TRBJ1-1, reads NAGVMQNPRHLVRRRGQEARLRCSPMKGHSHVYWYRQLPEEGLKFMVYLQKENIIDESGMPKERFSAEFPKEGPSILRIQQVVRGDSAAYFCASSPPSSPNTEAFFGQGTRLTVV.

The chain has TRBV6-2 or TRBV6-3 and TRBJ1-1; D remains unclear. CDR1 MNHEY and CDR2 SVGEGT come from the germline V gene. V gave up 2 bases and J gave up 6 bases, with 13 bases separating them. The CDR3 runs 14 residues. Written as DNA, the CDR3 is TGTGCCAGCAGTTACGAGGCCAGCTATCCTGAAGCTTTCTTT. Translation gives CASSYEASYPEAFF.

The rearrangement joins TRBV27 to TRBJ2-5; 10 nucleotides match TRBD2. The V gene's germline CDR1 is MNHEY and CDR2 SMNVEV (reference sequence). V gave up 5 bases and J gave up 5 bases; unmatched junction bases: 8. The CDR3 covers 15 residues. The CDR3 is CASSQAGGPFETQYF. The DNA of the CDR3 is TGTGCCAGCAGTCAAGCGGGAGGGCCGTTTGAGACCCAGTACTTC.

Only one count was recorded for this clone. V gene TRBV27 combines with J gene TRBJ1-5; the D is unclear. Germline CDR1 and CDR2: MNHEY and SMNVEV (reference sequence). Deletions cut 3 bases from V and 1 base from J, with 4 bases between. CDR3 length: 13 residues. The CDR3 DNA follows: TGTGCCAGCAGTTTGGGCAGCAATCAGCCCCAGCATTTT. Its translation is CASSLGSNQPQHF.

The rearrangement links TRBV5-1 to TRBJ2-1; 7 nucleotides line up with TRBD1. V lost 6 bases and J lost 6; bases outside the gene matches: 6. This CDR3 comprises 13 residues. Germline CDR1 SGHRS, CDR2 YFSETQ. Written as DNA, the CDR3 is TGCGCCAGCACCTCCTCAGGGGGCAATGAGCAGTTCTTC. This gives the protein CASTSSGGNEQFF. Full variable domain (missing parts from reference TRBV5-1 and TRBJ2-1): KAGVTQTPRYLIKTRGQQVTLSCSPISGHRSVSWYQQTPGQGLQFLFEYFSETQRNKGNFPGRFSGRQFSNSRSEMNVSTLELGDSALYLCASTSSGGNEQFFGPGTRLTVL.

This sequence joins TRBV9 and TRBJ2-1; 9 positions match TRBD1. The ends lost 3 bases at V and 4 bases at J; junction bases unmatched: 8. Germline CDR1 reads SGDLS; CDR2 reads YYNGEE. This CDR3 has 16 amino acids. The CDR3 DNA reads TGTGCCAGCAGCGCCTCCCCCGGGACAGGGTACAATGAGCAGTTCTTC. Translation gives CASSASPGTGYNEQFF.

The chain links TRBV6-5 to TRBJ1-6; TRBD1 matches 8 bases. V trimming: 6 bases; J trimming: 9 bases; junction bases outside the gene matches: 7. This CDR3 is built from 14 residues. The V gene's germline CDR1 is MNHEY and CDR2 SVGAGI. CDR3 sequence reads: CASRQQGVGSPLHF. DNA for the CDR3: TGTGCCAGCAGACAACAGGGGGTGGGTTCACCCCTCCACTTT.

This clone was seen just once. This rearrangement joins TRBV28 to TRBJ1-4; TRBD1 agrees at 9 bases. Germline loops: CDR1 MDHEN, CDR2 SYDVKM. The junction had 9 bases not matched to a gene; V was cut back by 2 bases and J by 8 bases. The CDR3 runs 16 residues. Written as DNA, the CDR3 is TGTGCCAGCAGTTTACGAATACAGGGGGCAGGGGAAAAACTGTTTTTT. It encodes CASSLRIQGAGEKLFF. Variable domain in full (rest from reference TRBV28 and TRBJ1-4): DVKVTQSSRYLVKRTGEKVFLECVQDMDHENMFWYRQDPGLGLRLIYFSYDVKMKEKGDIPEGYSVSREKKERFSLILESASTNQTSMYLCASSLRIQGAGEKLFFGSGTQLSVL.

This clone was picked up a small number of times. The V and J genes are TRBV9 and TRBJ1-5, with 7 bases lining up with TRBD1. CDR1 and CDR2 (germline): SGDLS, YYNGEE. The V gene end was trimmed by 0 bases and the J gene end by 3 bases; junction bases not matched to a gene: 3. There are 15 residues in the CDR3. The CDR3 DNA follows: TGTGCCAGCAGCGTAGGACAGGGAAACAATCAGCCCCAGCATTTT. Protein sequence: CASSVGQGNNQPQHF.

This chain uses TRBV6-6 with TRBJ1-2; 12 nucleotides align to TRBD1. V lost 5 bases and J lost 7; bases outside the gene matches: 5. The germline gives CDR1 MNHNY, CDR2 SVGAGI (reference sequence). The CDR3 is 14 amino acids. CDR3 DNA: TGTGCCAGCAGTGGGACAGGGGGCCGGGGTGGCTACACCTTC. It is translated as CASSGTGGRGGYTF.

The gene calls are TRBV6-2 or TRBV6-3 and TRBJ2-3; 8 nucleotides agree with TRBD2. Trimming cost V 6 bases and J 2 bases; bases outside gene matches: 7. The CDR3 length is 15 residues. Per germline, CDR1 MNHEY and CDR2 SVGEGT. The CDR3 reads CASSWLAGNTDTQYF. The CDR3 DNA reads as TGTGCCAGCAGCTGGCTAGCGGGCAACACAGATACGCAGTATTTT.

The V and J genes are TRBV9 and TRBJ2-1; a possible D gene is TRBD2 (6 bases). Germline assignment: CDR1 SGDLS and CDR2 YYNGEE. CDR3 length: 12 residues. V was trimmed by 5 bases and J by 10 bases, leaving 13 bases between them. The CDR3: CASSLLAEEQFF. The CDR3 DNA sequence: TGTGCCAGCAGTCTCTTAGCGGAAGAGCAGTTCTTC.

There are a few counts of this clone. The rearrangement joins TRBV28 to TRBJ1-5; D may be TRBD1 (5 bases). Trimming took off 7 bases at V and 5 bases at J, with 18 bases between the two ends. Germline CDR1 and CDR2: MDHEN and SYDVKM. The CDR3 covers 15 residues. DNA for the CDR3: TGTGCCAGCAAGGTGGGAGGCGGGACCCATCAGCCCCAGCATTTT. Its protein is CASKVGGGTHQPQHF.

The chain carries TRBV15 and TRBJ2-7, with 13 bases fitting TRBD2. This CDR3 contains 15 residues. Germline CDR1 and CDR2: LNHNV and YYDKDF (reference sequence). V shed 3 bases, J shed 2 bases, and the junction held 1 base outside the gene matches. CDR3 DNA: TGTGCCACCAGCAGGGGGACTAGCGGGACCTACGAGCAGTACTTC. Translating it yields CATSRGTSGTYEQYF.

The V gene is TRBV10-3, the J gene TRBJ2-1; 11 bases align to TRBD2. The V gene's germline CDR1 is ENHRY and CDR2 SYGVKD. The CDR3 covers 14 residues. Losses at the gene ends were 5 bases for V and 3 bases for J; bases not matched to a gene: 0. CDR3 coding DNA: TGTGCCATCAGTACTAGCGGGAGCTACAATGAGCAGTTCTTC. It yields the protein CAISTSGSYNEQFF.

The chain uses TRBV11-2 and TRBJ1-1; D uncertain. The CDR3 is 14 residues long. CDR1 SGHAT and CDR2 FQNNGV come from the germline V gene. Trimming removed 1 base at V and 1 base at J, with 7 bases between. The CDR3 region is CASSLGAGNTEAFF. The CDR3 nucleotides are TGTGCCAGCAGCTTAGGGGCCGGGAACACTGAAGCTTTCTTT. Supplemented by reference TRBV11-2 and TRBJ1-1, the full variable domain reads EAGVAQSPRYKIIEKRQSVAFWCNPISGHATLYWYQQILGQGPKLLIQFQNNGVVDDSQLPKDRFSAERLKGVDSTLKIQPAKLEDSAVYLCASSLGAGNTEAFFGQGTRLTVV.

This clone occurred a few times. The V and J genes are TRBV7-3 and TRBJ2-1, with 11 bases matching TRBD2. CDR1 is SGHTA and CDR2 is FQGTGA in the germline V gene. The V gene end was trimmed by 5 bases and the J gene end by 4 bases; junction bases not matched to a gene: 4. This CDR3 has 15 amino acids. CDR3 DNA: TGTGCCAGCAGCGAGCTAGCGGGGGGTTACAATGAGCAGTTCTTC. Its protein is CASSELAGGYNEQFF.

In its sample, this clone was seen once. The chain carries TRBV7-2 and TRBJ2-1, with no clear D. The V gene's germline CDR1 is SGHTA and CDR2 FQGNSA. The V and J ends lost 5 bases and 9 bases respectively, with 14 bases between them. CDR3 length: 13 amino acids. The CDR3 region is CASSPLGPGEQFF. CDR3 sequence (DNA): TGTGCCAGCAGCCCGTTAGGCCCGGGTGAGCAGTTCTTC.

Only one count was recorded for this clone. The gene calls are TRBV29-1 and TRBJ2-7, with 12 bases lining up with TRBD1. The CDR3 totals 15 residues. V shed 7 bases and J 2 bases; nucleotides not matched to a gene: 9. CDR1 and CDR2 from the germline V gene are SQVTM and ANQGSEA. In DNA, the CDR3 is TGCAGCGCTACAACCGGGACAGGGGGCACCTACGAGCAGTACTTC. Translation: CSATTGTGGTYEQYF.

This clone was seen once. The chain carries TRBV30 and TRBJ1-2; 7 nucleotides match TRBD1. V was pared by 3 bases and J by 7 bases, with 8 bases of the junction left unmatched. Germline V lookup: CDR1 GTSNPN, CDR2 SVGIG (reference sequence). The CDR3 runs to 13 residues. The CDR3 loop is CAWRETGDRGYTF. Here the CDR3 DNA reads TGTGCCTGGAGGGAAACAGGGGATCGTGGCTACACCTTC.

The V and J genes are TRBV18 and TRBJ2-1, with 10 bases fitting TRBD1. The V gene end was trimmed by 10 bases and the J gene end by 8 bases; junction bases not matched to a gene: 11. The CDR3 contains 14 residues. The germline V gene encodes CDR1 KGHSH and CDR2 LQKENI. The CDR3: CATYGGTGEDEQFF. CDR3 nucleotides: TGTGCCACCTACGGAGGGACAGGGGAGGATGAGCAGTTCTTC. The complete variable domain, with remaining parts taken from reference TRBV18 and TRBJ2-1, reads NAGVMQNPRHLVRRRGQEARLRCSPMKGHSHVYWYRQLPEEGLKFMVYLQKENIIDESGMPKERFSAEFPKEGPSILRIQQVVRGDSAAYFCATYGGTGEDEQFFGPGTRLTVL.

This clone was detected a few times. CDR3 loop: CASSLIRGQGNYNEQFF. The CDR3 DNA sequence: TGTGCCAGCAGCCTCATCCGGGGACAGGGGAATTACAATGAGCAGTTCTTC. V gene TRBV13 combines with J gene TRBJ2-1; 10 bases agree with TRBD1. This CDR3 is 17 amino acids long. In germline, CDR1 is PRHDT, CDR2 FYEKMQ (reference sequence). The junction had 11 bases not matched to a gene; V was cut back by 5 bases and J by 4 bases.

The chain couples TRBV20-1 to TRBJ2-1, with D maybe TRBD1 (5 bases). The CDR3 length is 14 residues. CDR1 is DFQATT and CDR2 is SNEGSKA in the germline V gene (reference sequence). V lost 3 bases and J lost 7, with 16 bases in between. The CDR3 nucleotides are TGCAGTGCTAGTCGGCGTCCCTCAGGGAATGAGCAGTTCTTC. It is translated as CSASRRPSGNEQFF.